The following is a T cell receptor (beta chain) sequence with its context. Its specific antigen is unknown. Base qualities are not at hand, and no much larger clone is one base apart. The data were taken from a study of shared clonotypes between healthy human individuals (dated by TCRdb to the early 2020s). For the study in its entirety: The cohort included three men and two women between 18 and 49 years of age. To estimate repertoire size and how much clonotype sharing occurs between individuals, the study deeply sequenced the blood TCR repertoires of roughly 5 healthy adults. Libraries were prepared and TCR repertoires were sequenced by different laboratories using diverse techniques, in order to increase sequencing depth and limit assay-specific biases. Each donor's leukapheresis produced roughly between about 0.9 and 9.5 billion PBMCs.

CDR1 and CDR2, per the germline V gene (reference sequence), are SGHNT and YYREEE. Reading from cysteine to phenylalanine, the CDR3 counts 18 amino acids. Only the CDR3 DNA stays, 54 bases, in frame from base 1. Trimming removed 0 bases from V and 3 bases from J; the gene matches leave 13 bases unexplained. Healthy HIV-negative adults with no recently reported acute infections or vaccinations were included as donors. Every donor was a Caucasian adult residing in Nashville, Tennessee, USA. For unsorted samples, roughly 91 million PBMCs were counted, and genomic DNA was extracted using the QIAamp DNA Blood Mini kit. Blood was collected by leukapheresis, and PBMCs were isolated by Ficoll-Histopaque density gradient centrifugation and then cryopreserved in liquid nitrogen vapor phase. Results and caveats for the whole study, not just this receptor: Only blood was sampled, and tissue TCR repertoires likely differ from those in blood. Because the study included a small number of donors, the genetic and exposure-history diversity represented was limited. Pairwise subsampling indicated that sequencing depth was expected to affect the degree of clonotype sharing among donors.

TCR CDR3 regions were amplified from genomic DNA by multiplex PCR using the deep immunoSEQ assay. For each cell subset, the extracted genomic DNA was distributed evenly across all wells of several immunoSEQ 96-well plates, and each plate served as one replicate. For unsorted PBMC, roughly 0.3 ug of genomic DNA, equivalent to about 32,000 T cell genomes, went into each replicate PCR. Unsorted PBMC genomic DNA was sequenced across ten immunoSEQ deep assay plates. Purified libraries were quantified with a Qubit 3.0 fluorometer, sized on a Bioanalyzer 2100, and re-quantified with the KAPA Library Quantification kit. Each immunoSEQ 96-well plate was sequenced on its own single-read 150-cycle Illumina NextSeq 550 flow cell. Under the source paper's analysis protocol: Because the immunoSEQ output included only junctional sequences and no quality scores, the filtering could not be the same as the filtering used for full-length reads. To assign V/J genes and CDR3, sequences were annotated using PyIR, a Python wrapper for IgBLAST v1.9, with IMGT germline references. Reads were filtered out if the reads had weak V/J assignments (E-value above 1e-6), no CDR3, stop codons, out-of-frame junctions, or ambiguous translated residues. V3J clonotypes were defined as sequences sharing the same inferred V gene, J gene, and CDR3 amino acid sequence. To compute the percentage overlap between repertoires, the number of shared unique clonotypes was divided by the size of the smaller repertoire. Three approaches were used to assess repertoire richness: RTK rarefaction, the Chao1 estimator, and Recon v2.1 estimates of unobserved clonotypes. TCRdb provides this immuneACCESS table in a form limited to in-frame rearrangements. Some clones are lacking; in checked studies, under half of them reflect an unresolved V gene, and why the rest are absent is not known. That table supplies the V and J calls and clone size; D and trimming were determined from the DNA. This sample comprises some 450,000 clones, around 77% of them detected only once. More than 10% of the sample goes to the ten largest clones.

The sample taken for sequencing was PBMCs. The chain couples TRBV5-4 to TRBJ2-7; 9 central bases correspond to TRBD1. The origin of this receptor is a woman aged 40 to 50 in good health. Some clones in this sample may be carry-over from other donors' samples. CDR3 sequence: CASSLGPTGTGNGYEQYF. The DNA is as follows: TGTGCCAGCAGCTTGGGGCCTACAGGGACAGGGAATGGCTACGAGCAGTACTTC.